These T cell receptor beta chains were read from a single sample in a study of glioma-infiltrating T cells after dendritic cell vaccination. The data were produced by immunoSEQ multiplex PCR, yet TCRdb's version contains in-frame clones alone and is incomplete. Of 65,000 to 80,000 clones detected, about nine tenths appear once; the ten largest clones hold around 2.1%. Material: blood, obtained after dendritic cell vaccination. The source of these receptors is a human donor with glioblastoma. Both conserved end residues are part of each CDR3. Each record gives: clone size, V gene, J gene, D gene, CDR3 protein, CDR3 DNA. The D gene is left open where the match is weak. The size entry is marked missing in some rows and otherwise reads once, few, many or a size class.

NA	TRBV5-1	TRBJ1-1	TRBD1	CASSLGQGWDTEAFF	TGCGCCAGCAGCTTGGGACAGGGGTGGGACACTGAAGCTTTCTTT
once	TRBV6-5	TRBJ2-7	TRBD2	CASSYSGRAGNEQYF	TGTGCCAGCAGTTACTCGGGGAGGGCCGGCAACGAGCAGTACTTC
NA	TRBV6-1	TRBJ1-6	NA	CASSEALSSPLHF	TGTGCCAGCAGTGAAGCGCTTAGTTCACCCCTCCACTTT
NA	TRBV13	TRBJ2-7	TRBD2	CASKERGLPYEQYF	TGTGCCAGCAAAGAGCGGGGTCTTCCCTACGAGCAGTACTTC
NA	TRBV18	TRBJ1-5	TRBD1	CASSPEGAQPQHF	TGTGCCAGCTCACCAGAGGGGGCTCAGCCCCAGCATTTT
NA	TRBV7-9	TRBJ2-2	NA	CASNRDPRTDLFF	TGTGCCAGCAACCGGGACCCAAGGACAGATTTGTTTTTT
NA	TRBV6-1	TRBJ2-2	NA	CATTRDLNTGELFF	TGTGCCACTACCCGGGATCTGAACACCGGGGAGCTGTTTTTT
NA	TRBV4-1	TRBJ2-5	NA	CASSQEGGGILQETQYF	TGCGCCAGCAGCCAAGAAGGGGGGGGGATCCTCCAAGAGACCCAGTACTTC
NA	TRBV30	TRBJ1-2	NA	CAWSRGFNGYTF	TGTGCCTGGAGTAGGGGGTTTAATGGCTACACCTTC
NA	TRBV9	TRBJ2-6	NA	CLRGANVLTF	TGTCTTCGTGGGGCCAACGTCCTGACTTTC
NA	TRBV27	TRBJ2-5	NA	CASSFVEGYPETQYF	TGTGCCAGCAGTTTTGTGGAGGGGTACCCAGAGACCCAGTACTTC
few	TRBV25-1	TRBJ1-3	NA	CASRFNGDTIYF	TGTGCCAGCAGGTTCAATGGAGACACCATATATTTT
few	TRBV28	TRBJ2-5	NA	CASSGQRQTQYF	TGTGCCAGCAGCGGACAGCGTCAGACCCAGTACTTC
NA	TRBV6-6	TRBJ2-3	TRBD2	CASLLPLAGGTDTQYF	TGTGCCAGCCTCCTCCCCTTAGCGGGGGGCACAGATACGCAGTATTTT
few	TRBV19	TRBJ2-5	TRBD1	CASNDRGQGQETQYF	TGTGCCAGTAACGATAGAGGACAGGGGCAAGAGACCCAGTACTTC
few	TRBV4-1	TRBJ1-1	NA	CASSLIVVSGNTEAFF	TGCGCCAGCAGCCTGATCGTGGTAAGCGGGAACACTGAAGCTTTCTTT
NA	TRBV7-2	TRBJ2-3	TRBD2	CASSGALAGGTDTQYF	TGTGCCAGCAGCGGGGCGCTAGCGGGAGGGACAGATACGCAGTATTTT
NA	TRBV5-1	TRBJ2-2	TRBD2	CASSPSGRGTGELFF	TGCGCCAGCAGCCCTAGCGGGAGGGGCACCGGGGAGCTGTTTTTT
NA	TRBV11-1	TRBJ2-1	NA	CASSQPVDAGVDYNEQFF	TGTGCCAGCAGCCAACCCGTGGATGCAGGGGTAGACTACAATGAGCAGTTCTTC
once	TRBV5-1	TRBJ2-5	NA	CASSSLDSLQETQYF	TGCGCCAGCAGCTCCCTCGACAGCCTCCAAGAGACCCAGTACTTC
NA	TRBV21-1	TRBJ2-1	NA	CASLGVSSYNEQFF	TGTGCCAGCTTGGGCGTAAGCTCCTACAATGAGCAGTTCTTC
few	TRBV2	TRBJ1-1	NA	CASYPTANTEAFF	TGTGCCAGCTATCCGACAGCTAACACTGAAGCTTTCTTT
NA	TRBV29-1	TRBJ1-1	NA	CSVGQGNTEAFF	TGCAGCGTTGGTCAGGGTAACACTGAAGCTTTCTTT
NA	TRBV5-1	TRBJ2-1	TRBD2	CASSTGTSGYNEQFF	TGCGCCAGCAGCACCGGGACTAGCGGATACAATGAGCAGTTCTTC
NA	TRBV6-4	TRBJ1-1	NA	CASSEQQNTEAFF	TGTGCCAGCAGTGAACAGCAGAACACTGAAGCTTTCTTT
NA	TRBV7-8	TRBJ2-5	TRBD2	CASSLVQRDPQETQYF	TGTGCCAGCAGCTTAGTTCAGCGGGACCCCCAAGAGACCCAGTACTTC
NA	TRBV10-1	TRBJ2-3	TRBD2	CASMGGRTDTQYF	TGCGCCAGCATGGGGGGGAGAACAGATACGCAGTATTTT
once	TRBV27	TRBJ2-3	NA	CASSIDPRAQYF	TGTGCCAGCAGTATCGACCCGAGGGCGCAGTATTTT
NA	TRBV11-2	TRBJ2-7	NA	CASSLVNFYEQYF	TGTGCCAGCAGCTTAGTTAACTTCTACGAGCAGTACTTC
few	TRBV12-5	TRBJ2-7	TRBD2	CASGSQAGSSYEQYF	TGTGCTAGTGGCTCTCAAGCGGGGAGCTCCTACGAGCAGTACTTC
NA	TRBV5-1	TRBJ1-2	TRBD1	CASSLAVAGGRGYTF	TGCGCCAGCAGCTTGGCCGTAGCAGGGGGCCGTGGCTACACCTTC
NA	TRBV7-9	TRBJ1-1	NA	CASSPGRAEAEAFF	TGTGCCAGCAGCCCCGGGAGAGCGGAGGCTGAAGCTTTCTTT
few	TRBV4-3	TRBJ2-3	NA	CASSQDGVGGYTQYF	TGCGCCAGCAGCCAAGATGGGGTCGGGGGTTATACGCAGTATTTT
NA	TRBV15	TRBJ2-3	NA	CATSTRLTRTDTQYF	TGTGCCACCAGCACCAGGCTGACGCGCACAGATACGCAGTATTTT
NA	TRBV7-3	TRBJ2-3	TRBD2	CASSLSPSGRLLDTQYF	TGTGCCAGCAGCTTAAGTCCTAGCGGGAGGTTGTTGGATACGCAGTATTTT
NA	TRBV5-6	TRBJ1-1	TRBD1	CASSLKGAILNTEAFF	TGTGCCAGCAGCTTGAAGGGGGCGATTTTGAACACTGAAGCTTTCTTT
few	TRBV5-1	TRBJ2-2	TRBD1	CASRRGSQGANTGELFF	TGCGCCAGCAGAAGGGGTTCCCAGGGGGCGAACACCGGGGAGCTGTTTTTT
NA	TRBV18	TRBJ2-7	TRBD2	CASSPAGLAYEQYF	TGTGCCAGCTCACCGGCCGGACTAGCCTACGAGCAGTACTTC
NA	TRBV11-3	TRBJ2-7	TRBD2	CASSLSGNSYEQYF	TGTGCCAGCAGCCTTAGCGGGAACTCCTACGAGCAGTACTTC
NA	TRBV7-9	TRBJ2-1	TRBD1	CASSLRGQGLNEQFF	TGTGCCAGCAGTCTCCGGGGACAGGGTTTAAATGAGCAGTTCTTC
NA	TRBV5-1	TRBJ1-2	NA	CASRTPYGYYGYTF	TGCGCCAGCAGGACCCCTTACGGGTACTATGGCTACACCTTC
NA	TRBV29-1	TRBJ1-3	NA	CSVDDLRNTIYF	TGCAGCGTCGACGACCTGCGGAACACCATATATTTT
NA	TRBV4-1	TRBJ2-5	NA	CASSQDKAGSYQETQYF	TGCGCCAGCAGCCAAGATAAGGCGGGCAGCTATCAAGAGACCCAGTACTTC
NA	TRBV5-4	TRBJ1-3	TRBD1	CASSSRQGPGNTIYF	TGTGCCAGCAGCTCCAGACAGGGTCCTGGAAACACCATATATTTT
NA	TRBV5-1	TRBJ1-1	NA	CASSSGSWTEAFF	TGCGCCAGCAGCTCCGGGAGTTGGACTGAAGCTTTCTTT